These 2 T cell receptor beta chains share one sample of origin, sequenced in a study of T-cell reconstitution after alpha-beta-depleted transplantation in children. Researchers prepared the TCRbeta library using unique molecular identifiers, the study reports. TCRdb itself ran the PCR reads through MiXCR, one entry per CDR3 protein. The sample consists of 450,000 to 600,000 distinct CDR3 sequences, about 10% of them appearing once. The starting material was PBMCs, obtained before TCRalphabeta/CD19-depleted stem cell transplant. These receptors were obtained from a child aged 2 to 9 with inherited bone marrow failure, due to receive a stem cell transplant.

This clonotype was counted ten times or more. A read error may produce the germline difference seen at one junction end. This CDR3 is CATSLQGLDEQFF. CDR3 in DNA: TGTGCCACCAGTTTACAGGGGCTGGATGAGCAGTTCTTC. The chain is built from TRBV12-3 or TRBV12-4 and TRBJ2-1, with 7 bases that match TRBD1. CDR3 length equals 13 residues.

This clonotype was detected ten times or more. The chain carries TRBV4-2 and TRBJ2-1; TRBD1 might be the D (6 bases). From germline, CDR1 is LGHNA and CDR2 YNFKEQ. V was cut by 5 bases and J by 0 bases, with 14 bases left in between. This CDR3 region has 16 residues. The CDR3 reads CASSSHRVFSYNEQFF. CDR3 nucleotide sequence: TGTGCCAGCAGCTCTCACAGGGTCTTCTCCTACAATGAGCAGTTCTTC.